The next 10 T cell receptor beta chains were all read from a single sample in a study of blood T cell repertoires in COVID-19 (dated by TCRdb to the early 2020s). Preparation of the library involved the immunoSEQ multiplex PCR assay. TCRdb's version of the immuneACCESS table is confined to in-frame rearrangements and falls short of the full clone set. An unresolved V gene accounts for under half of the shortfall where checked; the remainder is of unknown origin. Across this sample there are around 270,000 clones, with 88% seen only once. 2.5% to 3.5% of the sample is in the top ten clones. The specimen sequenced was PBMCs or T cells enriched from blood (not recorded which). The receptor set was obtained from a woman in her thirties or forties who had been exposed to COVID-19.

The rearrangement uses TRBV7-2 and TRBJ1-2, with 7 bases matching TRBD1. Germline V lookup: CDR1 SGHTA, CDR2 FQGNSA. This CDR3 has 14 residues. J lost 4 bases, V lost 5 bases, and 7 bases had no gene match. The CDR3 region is CASSDSTGFYGYTF. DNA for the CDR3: TGTGCCAGCAGCGACTCGACAGGGTTCTATGGCTACACCTTC.

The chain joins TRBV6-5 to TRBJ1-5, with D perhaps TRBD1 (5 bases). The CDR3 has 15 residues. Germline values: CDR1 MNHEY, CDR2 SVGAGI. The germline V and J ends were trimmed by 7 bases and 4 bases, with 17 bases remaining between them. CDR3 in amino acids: CASTQPGQLNQPQHF. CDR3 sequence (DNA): TGTGCCAGCACCCAACCCGGACAACTAAATCAGCCCCAGCATTTT.

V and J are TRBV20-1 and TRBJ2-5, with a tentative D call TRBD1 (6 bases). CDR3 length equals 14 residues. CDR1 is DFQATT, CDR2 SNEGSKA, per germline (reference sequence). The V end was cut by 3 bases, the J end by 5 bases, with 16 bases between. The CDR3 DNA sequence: TGCAGTGCTAGTTGGGGGCAGGGTGAGGAGACCCAGTACTTC. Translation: CSASWGQGEETQYF.

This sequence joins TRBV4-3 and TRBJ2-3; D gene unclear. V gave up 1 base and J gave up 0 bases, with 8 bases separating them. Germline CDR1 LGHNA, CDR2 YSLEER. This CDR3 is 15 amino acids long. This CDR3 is CASSQGSGSTDTQYF. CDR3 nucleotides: TGCGCCAGCAGCCAAGGTTCCGGTAGCACAGATACGCAGTATTTT.

CDR3 sequence (DNA): TGTGCCAGCAGCTTGGTTGGCGGGTACTATGGCTACACCTTC. It translates to CASSLVGGYYGYTF. This chain links TRBV5-8 with TRBJ1-2; unclear D gene. The CDR3 is made up of 14 amino acids. From germline, CDR1 is SGHTS and CDR2 YDEGEE. The V and J ends lost 0 bases and 3 bases respectively, with 9 bases between them.

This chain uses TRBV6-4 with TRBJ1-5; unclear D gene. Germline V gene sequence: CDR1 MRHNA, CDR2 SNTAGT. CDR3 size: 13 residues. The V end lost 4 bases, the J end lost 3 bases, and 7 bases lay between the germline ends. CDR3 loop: CASSANFNQPQHF. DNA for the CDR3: TGTGCCAGCAGTGCTAATTTCAATCAGCCCCAGCATTTT.

The CDR3 protein is CASSLRSGAYNEQFF. The DNA for the CDR3 is TGTGCCAGCAGCTTAAGATCCGGGGCCTACAATGAGCAGTTCTTC. The genes are TRBV7-2 and TRBJ2-1; perhaps TRBD2 as D (5 bases). The V gene's germline CDR1 is SGHTA and CDR2 FQGNSA. The CDR3 is 15 amino acids. The V end was cut by 2 bases, the J end by 2 bases, with 10 bases between.

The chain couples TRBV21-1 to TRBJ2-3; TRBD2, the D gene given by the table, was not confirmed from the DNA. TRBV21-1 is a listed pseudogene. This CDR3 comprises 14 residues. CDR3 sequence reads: CASSRAGPTDTQYF. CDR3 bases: TGTGCCAGCAGTAGGGCGGGTCCCACAGATACGCAGTATTTT.

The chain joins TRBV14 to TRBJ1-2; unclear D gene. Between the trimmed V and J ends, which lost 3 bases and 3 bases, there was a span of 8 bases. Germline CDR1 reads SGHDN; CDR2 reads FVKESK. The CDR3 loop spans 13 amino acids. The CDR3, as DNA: TGTGCCAGCAGCCAGCAGATTGACTATGGCTACACCTTC. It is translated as CASSQQIDYGYTF. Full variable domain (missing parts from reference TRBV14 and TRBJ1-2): EAGVTQFPSHSVIEKGQTVTLRCDPISGHDNLYWYRRVMGKEIKFLLHFVKESKQDESGMPNNRFLAERTGGTYSTLKVQPAELEDSGVYFCASSQQIDYGYTFGSGTRLTVV.

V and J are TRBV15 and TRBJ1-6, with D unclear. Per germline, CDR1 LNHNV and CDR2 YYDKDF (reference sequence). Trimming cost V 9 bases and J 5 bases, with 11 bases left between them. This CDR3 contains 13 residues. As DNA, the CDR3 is TGTGCCACAGCTTCCCCTAATAATTCACCCCTCCACTTT. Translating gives CATASPNNSPLHF.